Listed below are T cell receptor beta chains from one sample, sequenced in a study of cytomegalovirus exposure and HLA in healthy donors. Profiling relied on immunoSEQ multiplex PCR, and the TCRdb table lists in-frame clones only, not all of them. The table includes approximately 45,000 clones, around 70% detected once. The sequenced sample was PBMCs. Every receptor here comes from a woman aged 25 to 39 in good health and CMV-seronegative. The CDR3 runs from the conserved cysteine through the conserved F or W. A D gene is named only where the DNA matches it firmly. Some rows mark clone size as missing; the rest say once, few, many or name a class of expanded clone.

clone size	V gene	J gene	D gene	CDR3 protein	CDR3 DNA
NA	TRBV16	TRBJ2-7	NA	CASSQQQGSYEQYF	TGTGCCAGCAGCCAGCAACAGGGCTCCTACGAGCAGTACTTC
NA	TRBV11-1	TRBJ2-7	NA	CASSLGLRGIYEQYF	TGTGCCAGCAGCTTAGGCCTCCGGGGGATCTACGAGCAGTACTTC
NA	TRBV25-1	TRBJ1-5	NA	CASSQRGQPQHF	TGTGCCAGCAGCCAGCGGGGACAGCCCCAGCATTTT
NA	TRBV30	TRBJ2-3	TRBD2	CAWSVGGKTDTQYF	TGTGCCTGGAGTGTGGGGGGGAAGACAGATACGCAGTATTTT
NA	TRBV27	TRBJ2-7	TRBD1	CASSIRSPGQGAHEQYF	TGTGCCAGCAGTATCCGCTCACCGGGACAGGGGGCCCACGAGCAGTACTTC
NA	TRBV19	TRBJ1-6	NA	CASRALWEGSSPLHF	TGTGCCAGTAGGGCTTTGTGGGAGGGGTCCTCACCCCTCCACTTT
once	TRBV7-2	TRBJ1-1	TRBD1	CASSLEGRGTVEAFF	TGTGCCAGCAGCTTAGAAGGCAGGGGGACAGTTGAAGCTTTCTTT
NA	TRBV7-6	TRBJ1-3	NA	CASSLDSSLSGNTIYF	TGTGCCAGCAGCTTAGACAGCAGTCTCTCTGGAAACACCATATATTTT
NA	TRBV6-5	TRBJ2-1	TRBD2	CASSFSGGVYNEQFF	TGTGCCAGCAGTTTCAGCGGGGGGGTTTACAATGAGCAGTTCTTC
once	TRBV6-1	TRBJ2-2	TRBD1	CASLRGTGLVGELFF	TGTGCCAGTCTCCGGGGGACAGGGTTAGTCGGGGAGCTGTTTTTT
NA	TRBV15	TRBJ1-4	NA	CATPRERVGEKLFF	TGTGCCACCCCAAGAGAGAGGGTCGGCGAAAAACTGTTTTTT
NA	TRBV7-9	TRBJ2-7	TRBD1	CASSLGGQIYEQYF	TGTGCCAGCAGCTTAGGGGGACAGATCTACGAGCAGTACTTC
NA	TRBV30	TRBJ2-2	NA	CAWSVTGYTGELFF	TGTGCCTGGAGTGTGACAGGATACACCGGGGAGCTGTTTTTT
few	TRBV7-8	TRBJ2-1	TRBD2	CASSFSGTILGDEQFF	TGTGCCAGCAGCTTTTCGGGGACTATCCTGGGGGATGAGCAGTTCTTC
NA	TRBV30	TRBJ1-2	TRBD1	CAWSERTGYGYTF	TGTGCCTGGAGTGAACGGACAGGCTATGGCTACACCTTC
NA	TRBV15	TRBJ1-2	NA	CATSRDPQGWGYTF	TGTGCCACCAGCAGAGATCCTCAGGGGTGGGGCTACACCTTC
NA	TRBV10-3	TRBJ1-5	NA	CAISEVGESNQPQHF	TGTGCCATCAGTGAGGTAGGGGAAAGCAATCAGCCCCAGCATTTT
NA	TRBV29-1	TRBJ1-2	NA	CSVMRAQGDYGYTF	TGCAGCGTTATGAGGGCACAGGGAGACTATGGCTACACCTTC
once	TRBV18	TRBJ1-1	NA	CASSPVRAGTEAFF	TGTGCCAGCTCACCAGTCAGGGCAGGCACTGAAGCTTTCTTT
once	TRBV9	TRBJ2-2	TRBD1	CASSLGQPNTGELFF	TGTGCCAGCAGTTTGGGACAGCCGAACACCGGGGAGCTGTTTTTT
NA	TRBV27	TRBJ1-1	NA	CASSLKRLMNTEAFF	TGTGCCAGCAGTTTAAAGCGACTGATGAACACTGAAGCTTTCTTT
NA	TRBV7-9	TRBJ2-1	TRBD2	CASSKYAGVGDNEQFF	TGTGCCAGCAGCAAATATGCGGGAGTCGGAGACAATGAGCAGTTCTTC
NA	TRBV30	TRBJ2-1	TRBD2	CAWGTTPGTSGANEQFF	TGTGCCTGGGGGACAACGCCCGGGACTAGCGGGGCCAATGAGCAGTTCTTC
few	TRBV2	TRBJ2-1	NA	CASSPGGAGYNEQFF	TGTGCCAGCAGCCCTGGGGGGGCGGGGTACAATGAGCAGTTCTTC
NA	TRBV30	TRBJ1-4	NA	CAWSVRYNEKLFF	TGTGCCTGGAGTGTTCGGTACAATGAAAAACTGTTTTTT
once	TRBV7-9	TRBJ1-1	TRBD1	CASSSRDRGNTEAFF	TGTGCCAGCAGCTCCCGGGACAGGGGGAACACTGAAGCTTTCTTT
few	TRBV2	TRBJ2-1	NA	CASSRNSGTNEQFF	TGTGCCAGCAGTCGCAATAGCGGAACCAATGAGCAGTTCTTC
NA	TRBV28	TRBJ1-6	NA	CASSLPRTNNSPLHF	TGTGCCAGCAGTCTCCCCCGGACAAATAATTCACCCCTCCACTTT
few	TRBV6-1	TRBJ1-4	TRBD1	CAARDRGREKLFF	TGTGCCGCTAGGGACAGGGGCCGTGAAAAACTGTTTTTT
NA	TRBV5-1	TRBJ2-1	TRBD1	CASSLAYRGVDEQFF	TGCGCCAGCAGCTTGGCATACAGGGGAGTCGATGAGCAGTTCTTC
NA	TRBV2	TRBJ2-7	TRBD2	CASRPTSGSQYEQYF	TGTGCCAGCAGACCTACTAGCGGGAGTCAGTACGAGCAGTACTTC
NA	TRBV7-2	TRBJ2-7	TRBD2	CASTSSGGLSYEQYF	TGTGCCAGCACCTCGAGCGGGGGCCTCTCCTACGAGCAGTACTTC
NA	TRBV19	TRBJ1-2	TRBD1	CASRLRGESYGYTF	TGTGCCAGTAGGCTCAGGGGGGAGAGCTATGGCTACACCTTC
few	TRBV2	TRBJ2-5	NA	CASSANRGGQETQYF	TGTGCCAGCAGTGCTAACAGGGGGGGACAAGAGACCCAGTACTTC
NA	TRBV6-5	TRBJ1-4	TRBD1	CASSTGDRAEKLFF	TGTGCCAGCAGTACCGGAGACAGGGCGGAAAAACTGTTTTTT
few	TRBV6-4	TRBJ1-2	TRBD1	CASSDSDRESYGYTF	TGTGCCAGCAGTGACTCGGACAGGGAGTCCTATGGCTACACCTTC
NA	TRBV6-4	TRBJ1-5	NA	CASKDSTPAGQPQHF	TGTGCCAGCAAGGACTCCACGCCAGCAGGGCAGCCCCAGCATTTT
NA	TRBV29-1	TRBJ1-5	TRBD1	CSVETTGEGNQPQHF	TGCAGCGTTGAAACGACAGGGGAGGGCAATCAGCCCCAGCATTTT
NA	TRBV5-1	TRBJ2-7	TRBD2	CASSLEGSAPGGEQYF	TGCGCCAGCAGCTTGGAAGGCTCAGCCCCGGGAGGGGAGCAGTACTTC
NA	TRBV2	TRBJ1-5	NA	CASQWAGIDQPQHF	TGTGCCAGCCAATGGGCGGGGATAGATCAGCCCCAGCATTTT
NA	TRBV30	TRBJ2-3	NA	CAWVELDTQYF	TGTGCCTGGGTAGAGCTAGATACGCAGTATTTT
NA	TRBV5-1	TRBJ1-1	TRBD1	CASSWQGAVNTEAFF	TGCGCCAGCAGCTGGCAGGGGGCGGTAAACACTGAAGCTTTCTTT
few	TRBV7-9	TRBJ1-5	NA	CASSPDTSNQPQHF	TGTGCCAGCAGCCCGGACACTAGCAATCAGCCCCAGCATTTT
NA	TRBV7-9	TRBJ2-4	TRBD1	CASSLAAGQDIQYF	TGTGCCAGCAGCTTAGCGGCCGGACAGGACATTCAGTACTTC
few	TRBV9	TRBJ2-5	TRBD1	CASSVGTGVGEQYF	TGTGCCAGCAGCGTAGGGACAGGGGTTGGGGAGCAGTACTTC
NA	TRBV29-1	TRBJ2-1	TRBD2	CSVYSGTSNEQFF	TGCAGCGTTTATTCCGGGACTAGCAATGAGCAGTTCTTC
once	TRBV30	TRBJ2-1	TRBD2	CAWSYLAGTTYNEQFF	TGTGCCTGGAGTTACCTAGCGGGTACTACCTACAATGAGCAGTTCTTC
NA	TRBV9	TRBJ2-2	TRBD1	CASSPLGDSGELFF	TGTGCCAGCAGCCCATTGGGGGACAGCGGGGAGCTGTTTTTT